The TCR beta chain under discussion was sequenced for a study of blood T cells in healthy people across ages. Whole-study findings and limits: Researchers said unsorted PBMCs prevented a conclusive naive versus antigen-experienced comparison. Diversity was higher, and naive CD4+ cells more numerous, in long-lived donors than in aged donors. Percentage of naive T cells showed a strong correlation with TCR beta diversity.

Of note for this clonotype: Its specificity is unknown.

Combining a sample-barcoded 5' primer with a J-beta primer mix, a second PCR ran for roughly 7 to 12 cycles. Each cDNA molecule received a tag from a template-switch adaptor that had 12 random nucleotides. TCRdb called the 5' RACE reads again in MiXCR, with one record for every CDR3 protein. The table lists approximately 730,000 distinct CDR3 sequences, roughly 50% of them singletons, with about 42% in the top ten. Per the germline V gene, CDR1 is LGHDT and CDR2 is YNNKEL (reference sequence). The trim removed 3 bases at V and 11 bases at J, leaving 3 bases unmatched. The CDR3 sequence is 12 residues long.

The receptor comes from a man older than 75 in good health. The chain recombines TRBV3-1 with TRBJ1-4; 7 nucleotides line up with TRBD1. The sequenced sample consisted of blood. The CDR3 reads CASSQTGRKLFF. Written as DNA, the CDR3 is TGTGCCAGCAGCCAGACAGGGCGGAAACTGTTTTTT.